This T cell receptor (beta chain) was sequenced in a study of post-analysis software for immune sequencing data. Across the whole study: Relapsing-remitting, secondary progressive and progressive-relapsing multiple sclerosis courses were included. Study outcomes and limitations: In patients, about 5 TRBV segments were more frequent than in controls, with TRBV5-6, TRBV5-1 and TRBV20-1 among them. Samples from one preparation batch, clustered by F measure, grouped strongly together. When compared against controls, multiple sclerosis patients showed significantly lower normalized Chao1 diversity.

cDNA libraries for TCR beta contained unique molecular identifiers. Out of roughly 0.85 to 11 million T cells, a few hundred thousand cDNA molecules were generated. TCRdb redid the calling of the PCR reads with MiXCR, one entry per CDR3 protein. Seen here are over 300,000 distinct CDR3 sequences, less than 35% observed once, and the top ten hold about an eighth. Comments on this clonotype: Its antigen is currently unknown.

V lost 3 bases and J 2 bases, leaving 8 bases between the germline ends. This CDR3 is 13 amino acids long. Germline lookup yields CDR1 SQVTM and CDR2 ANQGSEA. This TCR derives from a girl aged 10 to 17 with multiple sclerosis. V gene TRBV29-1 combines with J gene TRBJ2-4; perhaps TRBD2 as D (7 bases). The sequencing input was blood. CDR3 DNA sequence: TGCAGCGTTGACGGGGGGCCCAAAAACATTCAGTACTTC. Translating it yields CSVDGGPKNIQYF.